One T cell receptor beta chain is described in this entry. This clonotype has a handful of counts. This clone's antigen is unknown. Base qualities were left out, and no much larger clone turns up one base away. The time point label here, explained by the study, means: patch test 1, 2 weeks after DPC sensitization. The label giving this sample's treatment or condition can be read as: therapeutic diphenylcyclopropenone sensitization with weekly scalp DPC. Blood at each patch-test visit was drawn before the patch test was applied. To be eligible, patients had to be aged 18 to 70, diagnosed with alopecia and judged suitable for DPC therapy, while pregnant patients were excluded. Total RNA was extracted from unfractionated whole blood that had been collected in Tempus Blood RNA tubes. Library prep was done by RACE. TCRdb lists the instrument as NextSeq 500. Library preparation attached unique molecular identifiers to individual cDNA molecules for quantitative, reproducible TCR counting. Each blood RNA sample was used to sequence both TCR alpha and TCR beta chains. The original methods were these. The median number of TCRs per sample was 95,638, ranging from 23,224 to 690,600. The Decombinator software suite was used to annotate the V, J and CDR3 of the TCR reads. Every sample was subsampled to the same number of TCRs (28,000) for the PS versus PT1 abundance plots. Expanded TCRs were defined as absent before sensitization and observed at least eight times at the 2-week time point. TCRdb itself trimmed the public reads at Q25 with fastp, ran MiXCR and retained productive beta chains. Every CDR3 protein is listed once, alongside the most common genes and DNA of its rows. The V and J calls come from TCRdb's annotation, not from the publication. The sample has some 350,000 distinct CDR3 sequences on record, approximately 6.3% of them singletons. The top ten hold roughly 7.9% of the sample.

This record belongs to a study of human T cells and chemical hapten exposure (dated by TCRdb to the early 2020s). Regarding the complete study: For sensitization, 2% DPC in acetone was applied to a roughly 2 cm by roughly 2 cm area of upper inner arm skin. Patients additionally received weekly therapeutic DPC doses to the scalp throughout the roughly 25-week study period. Blood for TCR sequencing was provided by twenty-nine alopecia patients at one to four time points (pre-sensitization, 2, 6 and 24 weeks). Blood samples were taken from patients before sensitization (week 0) and then at 2, 6 and about 24 weeks after DPC sensitization. Libraries were pooled for sequencing, and variation in per-sample TCR yields was attributed mainly to small differences in library volumes within the pool. The patient cohort, mostly female, included alopecia areata with under or over 50% scalp involvement, alopecia totalis and alopecia universalis. This study followed changes in the peripheral blood TCR repertoire in vivo during primary and secondary sensitization of alopecia patients to the hapten diphenylcyclopropenone (DPC). Patch tests used Finn chambers with 0.01% DPC on the upper back, scored after 6 days by International Contact Dermatitis Research Group standards. What the study reported, not specific to this receptor: Significantly more large CDR3 similarity clusters were formed by expanded TCRs than by pre-sensitization or healthy control sets, consistent with antigen-driven responses. No change with DPC sensitization was found in the number of TCRs above 1 in 1000 frequency, and no evidence of global repertoire structure alterations was found. Patch test score was positively correlated with the number of PT1 expanded TCRs, with significance at thresholds 8, 16 and 32 but not at 4. After repeated subsampling, the strength of the expansion versus patch-test correlation and the threshold at which it became significant changed. Alopecia, a presumed autoimmune disease, was present in all patients, so the immune response of the patients might differ from that of healthy individuals.

This clonotype originated in a woman aged 18 to 35 with alopecia areata. Some clones in this sample may be carry-over from other donors' samples. The sample in question was whole blood, obtained in connection with sensitization to the hapten diphenylcyclopropenone (DPC).

The DNA sequence is given as TGTGCCAGCAGCTTTCGGGCAGGGGTTGGCGTGAACACTGAAGCTTTCTTT. Translation gives CASSFRAGVGVNTEAFF. The chain couples TRBV7-2 to TRBJ1-1; perhaps TRBD1 is the D gene, with 6 bases matching. CDR1 and CDR2 are read off the germline V gene as SGHTA and FQGNSA. The junction carries 17 bases between V and J, which are trimmed by 3 bases and 0 bases respectively. The CDR3 starts with the cysteine, ends with the phenylalanine, and has 17 residues. Just the 51-base CDR3 DNA is kept, in frame starting at base 1. Extended through the reference TRBV7-2 and TRBJ1-1 proteins, this CDR3 yields the full variable domain: GAGVSQSPSNKVTEKGKDVELRCDPISGHTALYWYRQSLGQGLEFLIYFQGNSAPDKSGLPSDRFSAERTGGSVSTLTIQRTQQEDSAVYLCASSFRAGVGVNTEAFFGQGTRLTVV.